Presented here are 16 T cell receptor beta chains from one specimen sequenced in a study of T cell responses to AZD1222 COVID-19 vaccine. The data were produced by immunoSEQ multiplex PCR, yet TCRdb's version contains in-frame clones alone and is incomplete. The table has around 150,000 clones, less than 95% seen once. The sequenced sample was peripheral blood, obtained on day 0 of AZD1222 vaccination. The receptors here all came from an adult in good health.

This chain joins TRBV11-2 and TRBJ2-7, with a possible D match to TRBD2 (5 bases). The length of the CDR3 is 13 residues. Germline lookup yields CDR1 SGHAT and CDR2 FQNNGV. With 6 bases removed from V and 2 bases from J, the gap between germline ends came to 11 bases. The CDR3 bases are TGTGCCAGCAGTTGGACTGGGACCTACGAGCAGTACGTC. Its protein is CASSWTGTYEQYV.

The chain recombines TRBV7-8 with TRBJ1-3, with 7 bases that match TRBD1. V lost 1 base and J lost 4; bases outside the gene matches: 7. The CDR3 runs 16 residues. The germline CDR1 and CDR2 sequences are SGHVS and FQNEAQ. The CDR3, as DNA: TGTGCCAGCAGCTTAGGAAACAGGGGATTCGGAAACACCATATATTTT. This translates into CASSLGNRGFGNTIYF.

The CDR3 sequence: CASSFFSGMAYNSPLHF. In DNA, the CDR3 is TGTGCCAGCAGCTTTTTCTCGGGGATGGCCTATAATTCACCCCTCCACTTT. The chain joins TRBV5-6 to TRBJ1-6; D remains unclear. Trimming cost V 2 bases and J 2 bases, with 14 bases left between them. The length of the CDR3 is 17 residues. CDR1 is SGHDT and CDR2 is YYEEEE in the germline V gene.

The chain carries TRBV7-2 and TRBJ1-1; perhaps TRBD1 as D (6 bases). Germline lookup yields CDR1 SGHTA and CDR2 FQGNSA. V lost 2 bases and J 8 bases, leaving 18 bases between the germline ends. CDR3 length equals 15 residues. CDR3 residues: CASSLLSGGGLEAFF. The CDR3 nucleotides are TGTGCCAGCAGCTTACTTTCGGGAGGGGGACTAGAAGCTTTCTTT.

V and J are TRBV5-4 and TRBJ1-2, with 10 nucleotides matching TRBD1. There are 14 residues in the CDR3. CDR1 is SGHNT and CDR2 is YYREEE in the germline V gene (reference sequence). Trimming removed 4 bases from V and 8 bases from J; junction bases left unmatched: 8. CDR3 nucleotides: TGTGCCAGCAGCCCACGGGACAGGGGATACGGCTACACCTTC. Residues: CASSPRDRGYGYTF.

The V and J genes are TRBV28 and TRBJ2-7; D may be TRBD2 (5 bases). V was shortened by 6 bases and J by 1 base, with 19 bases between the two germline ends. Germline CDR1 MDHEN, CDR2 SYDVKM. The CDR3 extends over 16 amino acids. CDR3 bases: TGTGCCAGCAGCTCCCCGGTCAGCGGTACATCCTACGAGCAGTACGTC. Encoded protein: CASSSPVSGTSYEQYV.

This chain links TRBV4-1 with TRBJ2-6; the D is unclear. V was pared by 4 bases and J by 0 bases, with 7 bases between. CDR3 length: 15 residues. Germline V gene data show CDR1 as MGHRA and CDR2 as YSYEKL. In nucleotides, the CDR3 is TGCGCCAGCAGCCCCGGAAGCTCTGGGGCCAACGTCCTGACTTTC. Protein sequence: CASSPGSSGANVLTF.

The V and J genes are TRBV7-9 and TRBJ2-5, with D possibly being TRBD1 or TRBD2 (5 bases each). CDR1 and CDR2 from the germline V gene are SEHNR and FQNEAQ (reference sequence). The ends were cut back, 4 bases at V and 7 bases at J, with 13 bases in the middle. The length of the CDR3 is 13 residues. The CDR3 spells CASSWDLEGTQYF. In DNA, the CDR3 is TGTGCCAGCAGCTGGGACCTCGAGGGGACCCAGTACTTC.

The CDR3 spells CASSLVGVNTEAFF. For the CDR3, the DNA is TGTGCCAGCAGCTTGGTAGGGGTGAACACTGAAGCTTTCTTT. The chain carries TRBV5-6 and TRBJ1-1; the D gene is possibly TRBD1 (5 bases). V was shortened by 0 bases and J by 0 bases, with 6 bases between the two germline ends. In germline, CDR1 is SGHDT, CDR2 YYEEEE. This CDR3 has 14 residues.

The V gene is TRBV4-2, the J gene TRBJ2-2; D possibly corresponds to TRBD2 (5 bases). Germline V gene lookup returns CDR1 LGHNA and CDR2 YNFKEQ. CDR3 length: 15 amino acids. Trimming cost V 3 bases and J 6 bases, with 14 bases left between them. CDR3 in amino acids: CASSHGVGSPGELFF. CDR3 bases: TGTGCCAGCAGCCATGGGGTTGGGAGTCCCGGGGAGCTGTTTTTT.

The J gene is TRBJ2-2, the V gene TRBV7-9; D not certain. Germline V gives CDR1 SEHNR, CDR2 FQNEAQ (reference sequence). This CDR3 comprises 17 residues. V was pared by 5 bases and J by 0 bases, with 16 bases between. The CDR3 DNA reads TGTGCCAGCAGCGCCAAACTGGGTACCACGAACACCGGGGAGCTGTTTTTT. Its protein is CASSAKLGTTNTGELFF.

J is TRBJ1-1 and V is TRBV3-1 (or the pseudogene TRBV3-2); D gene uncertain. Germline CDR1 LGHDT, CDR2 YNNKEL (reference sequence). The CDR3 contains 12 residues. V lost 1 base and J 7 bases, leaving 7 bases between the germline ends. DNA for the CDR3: TGTGCCAGCAGCCAAGTAAGGGATGAAGCTTTCTTT. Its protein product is CASSQVRDEAFF.

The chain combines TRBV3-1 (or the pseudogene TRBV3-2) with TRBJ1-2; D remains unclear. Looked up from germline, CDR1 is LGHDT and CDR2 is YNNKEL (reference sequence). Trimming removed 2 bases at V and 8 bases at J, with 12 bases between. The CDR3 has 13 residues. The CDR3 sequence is CASSQPRTQGYTF. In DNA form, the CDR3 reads TGTGCCAGCAGCCAACCACGGACTCAAGGCTACACCTTC.

The CDR3 protein is CASSLEGGYGYTF. In nucleotides, the CDR3 is TGCGCCAGCAGCTTGGAGGGGGGCTATGGCTACACCTTC. The chain recombines TRBV5-1 with TRBJ1-2; tentatively, D is TRBD1 (6 bases). V shed 0 bases and J shed 4 bases, with 7 bases lying between them. This CDR3 spans 13 amino acids. Germline V gives CDR1 SGHRS, CDR2 YFSETQ.

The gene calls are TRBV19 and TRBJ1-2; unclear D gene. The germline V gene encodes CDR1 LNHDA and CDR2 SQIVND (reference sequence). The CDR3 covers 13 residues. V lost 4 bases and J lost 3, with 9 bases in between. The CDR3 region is CASSKPPDYGYTF. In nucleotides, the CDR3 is TGTGCCAGTAGTAAGCCACCGGACTATGGCTACACCTTC.

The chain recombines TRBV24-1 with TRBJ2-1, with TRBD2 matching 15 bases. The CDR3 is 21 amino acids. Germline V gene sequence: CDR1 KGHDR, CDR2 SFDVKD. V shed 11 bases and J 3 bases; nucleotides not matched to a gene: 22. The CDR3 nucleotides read TGTGCCAGGACGGTACGGACTAGCGGGAGGGCCGAAGACCGGAGCTACAATGAGCAGTTCTTC. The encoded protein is CARTVRTSGRAEDRSYNEQFF.